This TCR beta chain came from a study of CD8 T cells in ankylosing spondylitis. This clonotype was counted many times. Germline V CDR1 and CDR2: SGHRS, YFSETQ. Losses at the gene ends were 1 base for V and 2 bases for J; bases not matched to a gene: 5. CDR3 length equals 15 residues. TCRdb called the 5' RACE reads again in MiXCR, with one record for every CDR3 protein. The table lists under 150,000 distinct CDR3 sequences, roughly 7.7% of them singletons, with 7.3% in the top ten. The chain joins TRBV5-1 to TRBJ2-7; 8 positions match TRBD1. The sample consisted of synovial fluid, either unsorted or a sorted T cell fraction (not recorded which). The clonotype comes from a male donor with ankylosing spondylitis. CDR3 sequence reads: CASSLSQGVTYEQYF. The CDR3 nucleotides read TGCGCCAGCAGCTTGTCACAGGGGGTCACCTACGAGCAGTACTTC. The full variable domain, with the rest looked up from reference TRBV5-1 and TRBJ2-7, is KAGVTQTPRYLIKTRGQQVTLSCSPISGHRSVSWYQQTPGQGLQFLFEYFSETQRNKGNFPGRFSGRQFSNSRSEMNVSTLELGDSALYLCASSLSQGVTYEQYFGPGTRLTVT.